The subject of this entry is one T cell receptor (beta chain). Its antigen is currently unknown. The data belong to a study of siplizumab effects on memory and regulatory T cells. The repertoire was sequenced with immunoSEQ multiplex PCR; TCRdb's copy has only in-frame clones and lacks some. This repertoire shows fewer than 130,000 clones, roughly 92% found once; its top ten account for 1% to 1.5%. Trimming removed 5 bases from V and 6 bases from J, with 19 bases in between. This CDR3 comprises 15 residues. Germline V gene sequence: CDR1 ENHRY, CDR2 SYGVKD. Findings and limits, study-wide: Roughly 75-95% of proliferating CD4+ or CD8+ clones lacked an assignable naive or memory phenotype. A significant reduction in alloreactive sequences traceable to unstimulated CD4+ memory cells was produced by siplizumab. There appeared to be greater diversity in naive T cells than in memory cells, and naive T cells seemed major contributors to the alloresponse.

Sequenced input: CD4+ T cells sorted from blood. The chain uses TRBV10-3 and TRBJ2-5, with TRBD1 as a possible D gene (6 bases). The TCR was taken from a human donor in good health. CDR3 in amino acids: CAISKTRTEGKTQYF. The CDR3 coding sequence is TGTGCCATCAGTAAAACTCGGACAGAGGGCAAGACCCAGTACTTC.